The 25 T cell receptor beta chains given below trace back to one sample, sequenced in a study of monozygotic twins with cystic fibrosis. Sequencing used immunoSEQ multiplex PCR; TCRdb keeps in-frame clones, though not all of them. The data contain some 35,000 clones, more than 60% of them singletons. Sequenced sample: blood. Every receptor here comes from a girl under 18 with cystic fibrosis.

This chain joins TRBV11-2 and TRBJ2-7; no firm D call. The length of the CDR3 is 14 residues. Between the trimmed V and J ends, which lost 1 base and 1 base, there was a span of 8 bases. The germline CDR1 and CDR2 sequences are SGHAT and FQNNGV. CDR3 in amino acids: CASSLVPYSYEQYF. For the CDR3, the DNA is TGTGCCAGCAGCTTAGTTCCTTATTCCTACGAGCAGTACTTC.

The chain joins TRBV4-3 to TRBJ2-7; D is undetermined. V was trimmed by 4 bases and J by 2 bases, leaving 15 bases between them. CDR1 LGHNA and CDR2 YSLEER come from the germline V gene. This CDR3 contains 15 residues. CDR3 nucleotide sequence: TGCGCCAGCAGCCCGAGTAGCCGGTGGGCCTACGAGCAGTACTTC. Translated, it gives CASSPSSRWAYEQYF.

This clone was seen more than once but under ten times. This chain links TRBV2 with TRBJ1-4, with a possible D match to TRBD1 (5 bases). The CDR3 extends over 12 amino acids. The ends were cut back, 7 bases at V and 7 bases at J, with 10 bases in the middle. The germline V gene encodes CDR1 SNHLY and CDR2 FYNNEI. The CDR3 protein is CASKGDFEKLFF. CDR3 in DNA: TGTGCCAGCAAAGGGGACTTTGAAAAACTGTTTTTT.

The chain links TRBV9 to TRBJ2-1; 7 positions agree with TRBD2. Germline CDR1 reads SGDLS; CDR2 reads YYNGEE. This CDR3 has 15 residues. The ends lost 5 bases at V and 8 bases at J; junction bases unmatched: 13. CDR3 sequence reads: CASSRGTNAPHEQFF. CDR3 DNA: TGTGCCAGCAGTAGAGGGACTAATGCCCCCCATGAGCAGTTCTTC.

The chain has TRBV2 and TRBJ2-3; no reliable D call. The CDR3 totals 16 residues. Trimming pared 0 bases from V and 0 bases from J, leaving 10 bases between. Germline-derived CDR1 and CDR2 are SNHLY and FYNNEI. The CDR3 nucleotides read TGTGCCAGCAGTGAAGCTTTGAGCTCTAGCACAGATACGCAGTATTTT. The encoded protein is CASSEALSSSTDTQYF.

The CDR3 here is CASSLEYSFTDTQYF. DNA of the CDR3: TGTGCCAGCAGCTTAGAGTACTCGTTCACAGATACGCAGTATTTT. The J gene is TRBJ2-3, the V gene TRBV7-9; D gene uncertain. The V end was cut by 1 base, the J end by 2 bases, with 10 bases between. The CDR3 spans 15 residues. Germline V gives CDR1 SEHNR, CDR2 FQNEAQ (reference sequence).

The chain uses TRBV2 and TRBJ1-4; possibly TRBD1 for D (5 bases). CDR1 is SNHLY, CDR2 FYNNEI, per germline. The CDR3 is 14 residues long. Between the trimmed V and J ends, which lost 6 bases and 4 bases, there was a span of 12 bases. CDR3 bases: TGTGCCAGCAGAGAAAGGGGATTTAATGAAAAACTGTTTTTT. Protein: CASRERGFNEKLFF. Based on the CDR3 plus reference TRBV2 and TRBJ1-4, the full variable domain is EPEVTQTPSHQVTQMGQEVILRCVPISNHLYFYWYRQILGQKVEFLVSFYNNEISEKSEIFDDQFSVERPDGSNFTLKIRSTKLEDSAMYFCASRERGFNEKLFFGSGTQLSVL.

The chain carries TRBV4-1 and TRBJ2-3; 9 bases are a match to TRBD2. CDR3 size: 17 residues. The trim removed 1 base at V and 2 bases at J, leaving 7 bases unmatched. CDR1 and CDR2 (germline): MGHRA, YSYEKL. CDR3 region: CASSQVFAGGPTDTQYF. DNA of the CDR3: TGCGCCAGCAGCCAAGTTTTCGCGGGAGGGCCCACAGATACGCAGTATTTT.

The V and J genes are TRBV7-2 and TRBJ2-7, with D possibly being TRBD2 (6 bases). Germline lookup yields CDR1 SGHTA and CDR2 FQGNSA. The CDR3 is 13 residues long. Trimming removed 5 bases at V and 2 bases at J, with 10 bases between. CDR3 bases: TGTGCCAGCAGCCCACGGGGGACCTACGAGCAGTACTTC. It is translated as CASSPRGTYEQYF. Full variable domain (outside the CDR3, taken from reference TRBV7-2 and TRBJ2-7): GAGVSQSPSNKVTEKGKDVELRCDPISGHTALYWYRQSLGQGLEFLIYFQGNSAPDKSGLPSDRFSAERTGGSVSTLTIQRTQQEDSAVYLCASSPRGTYEQYFGPGTRLTVT.

This CDR3 reads CASSQDISVGYTF. The CDR3 DNA is TGCGCCAGCAGCCAAGATATTTCAGTTGGCTACACCTTC. V usage is TRBV4-1 and J usage is TRBJ1-2, with unresolved D. The CDR3 length is 13 residues. Germline values: CDR1 MGHRA, CDR2 YSYEKL. Trimming left V 0 bases short and J 7 bases short, with 9 bases between.

This clone has only a few counts. This chain joins TRBV2 and TRBJ1-1; no clear D. This CDR3 has 14 residues. Per the germline V gene, CDR1 is SNHLY and CDR2 is FYNNEI. Deletions cut 4 bases from V and 6 bases from J, with 15 bases between. The CDR3 loop reads CASSGGLQVAEAFF. DNA for the CDR3: TGTGCCAGCAGTGGGGGTTTGCAGGTTGCTGAAGCTTTCTTT.

This chain uses TRBV19 with TRBJ1-2, with D possibly TRBD1 on 5 matching bases. V shed 1 base and J shed 7 bases, with 13 bases lying between them. CDR3 length: 14 residues. Germline V lookup: CDR1 LNHDA, CDR2 SQIVND (reference sequence). This CDR3 reads CASSIGGISSGYTF. The CDR3 DNA reads as TGTGCCAGTAGTATAGGGGGGATTTCCTCTGGCTACACCTTC. The full variable domain, rest sourced from reference TRBV19 and TRBJ1-2, is DGGITQSPKYLFRKEGQNVTLSCEQNLNHDAMYWYRQDPGQGLRLIYYSQIVNDFQKGDIAEGYSVSREKKESFPLTVTSAQKNPTAFYLCASSIGGISSGYTFGSGTRLTVV.

V usage is TRBV19 and J usage is TRBJ2-5, with 12 bases lining up with TRBD2. The CDR3 length is 15 residues. Germline CDR1 is LNHDA and CDR2 is SQIVND (reference sequence). With V trimmed by 6 bases and J by 4 bases, 6 bases remained unmatched. For the CDR3, the DNA is TGTGCCAGTAGCCTCGGACTAGCGGGGAGAGAGACCCAGTACTTC. Its translation is CASSLGLAGRETQYF. Based on the CDR3 plus reference TRBV19 and TRBJ2-5, the full variable domain is DGGITQSPKYLFRKEGQNVTLSCEQNLNHDAMYWYRQDPGQGLRLIYYSQIVNDFQKGDIAEGYSVSREKKESFPLTVTSAQKNPTAFYLCASSLGLAGRETQYFGPGTRLLVL.

The chain carries TRBV29-1 and TRBJ2-3, with TRBD2 matching 15 bases. The V gene's germline CDR1 is SQVTM and CDR2 ANQGSEA. The length of the CDR3 is 16 residues. With 5 bases clipped from V and 2 bases from J, the junction kept 5 bases outside the gene matches. The chain's CDR3 is CSVFGTSGRLTDTQYF. The CDR3 bases are TGCAGCGTTTTTGGGACTAGCGGGAGGCTCACAGATACGCAGTATTTT.

The chain recombines TRBV5-1 with TRBJ2-2; 9 positions agree with TRBD1. CDR1 and CDR2 (germline): SGHRS, YFSETQ. The CDR3 is made up of 15 amino acids. J gave up 6 bases and V 5 bases, and 8 bases lay outside the gene matches. The CDR3: CASSIQGASSGELFF. The CDR3 DNA reads TGCGCCAGCAGTATACAGGGGGCGAGTTCCGGGGAGCTGTTTTTT.

The V gene is TRBV21-1, the J gene TRBJ1-4. TRBV21-1 is a listed pseudogene. CDR3 length equals 12 residues. CDR3 bases: TGTGCCAGCAGTAAGAGGGATGAAAAACTGTTTTTT. This encodes CASSKRDEKLFF.

V is TRBV7-2 and J is TRBJ2-7, with D possibly TRBD2 on 6 matching bases. V lost 0 bases, J lost 6 bases, and 9 bases lay in between. The V gene's germline CDR1 is SGHTA and CDR2 FQGNSA. The CDR3 spans 13 residues. The CDR3 DNA follows: TGTGCCAGCAGCTTAGCGGGAGGATTCGAGCAGTACGTC. Protein product: CASSLAGGFEQYV.

The chain uses TRBV25-1 and TRBJ1-3; 10 nucleotides align to TRBD1. The CDR3 length is 16 residues. Germline-derived CDR1 and CDR2 are MGHDK and SYGVNS. Trimming cost V 3 bases and J 3 bases; bases outside gene matches: 5. The CDR3 protein is CASSEDRTGGGNTIYF. Here the CDR3 DNA reads TGTGCCAGCAGTGAGGACCGGACAGGGGGTGGAAACACCATATATTTT.

This clone was seen once. This rearrangement joins TRBV4-1 to TRBJ2-1; 16 positions agree with TRBD2. J lost 2 bases, V lost 0 bases, and 1 base had no gene match. The CDR3 extends over 18 amino acids. CDR1 is MGHRA, CDR2 YSYEKL, per germline. CDR3 residues: CASSQDGTSGRAYNEQFF. The CDR3, as DNA: TGCGCCAGCAGCCAAGATGGGACTAGCGGGAGGGCCTACAATGAGCAGTTCTTC.

This clone was seen only a few times. The rearrangement links TRBV10-3 to TRBJ2-7; 7 nucleotides align to TRBD2. The germline V gene encodes CDR1 ENHRY and CDR2 SYGVKD. This CDR3 spans 17 amino acids. J gave up 2 bases and V 2 bases, and 12 bases lay outside the gene matches. This CDR3 is CAISEGLWGGHAYEQYF. The CDR3, as DNA: TGTGCCATCAGTGAGGGCTTGTGGGGAGGGCACGCCTACGAGCAGTACTTC.

This clone was detected only a few times. V gene TRBV5-1 combines with J gene TRBJ1-1; no firm D call. The CDR3 contains 13 residues. Germline CDR1 and CDR2: SGHRS and YFSETQ. The V end lost 2 bases, the J end lost 2 bases, and 7 bases lay between the germline ends. CDR3 nucleotides: TGCGCCAGCAGCTTATGGGGAAACACTGAAGCTTTCTTT. This translates into CASSLWGNTEAFF.

The J gene is TRBJ1-1, the V gene TRBV4-1, with D possibly matching TRBD1 (6 bases). Deletions cut 1 base from V and 2 bases from J, with 11 bases between. CDR1 is MGHRA and CDR2 is YSYEKL in the germline V gene. The CDR3 loop spans 15 amino acids. The CDR3 here is CASSQVTGANTEAFF. CDR3 nucleotide sequence: TGCGCCAGCAGCCAAGTGACAGGAGCCAACACTGAAGCTTTCTTT.

The chain uses TRBV28 and TRBJ2-7; D ambiguous. The CDR3 totals 14 residues. V gave up 6 bases and J gave up 2 bases, with 14 bases separating them. CDR1 is MDHEN and CDR2 is SYDVKM in the germline V gene. CDR3 amino acids: CASSPNKTPYEQYF. For the CDR3, the DNA is TGTGCCAGCAGCCCCAACAAAACACCCTACGAGCAGTACTTC.

V gene TRBV5-1 combines with J gene TRBJ2-1; D ambiguous. CDR1 and CDR2 (germline): SGHRS, YFSETQ. The CDR3 spans 13 residues. V lost 0 bases, J lost 6 bases, and 7 bases lay in between. The DNA for the CDR3 is TGCGCCAGCAGCTTGGTATTAGTCAATGAGCAGTTCTTC. It specifies CASSLVLVNEQFF.

The V and J genes are TRBV6-5 and TRBJ1-6; 8 bases agree with TRBD1. Per germline, CDR1 MNHEY and CDR2 SVGAGI. The CDR3 has 13 amino acids. With V trimmed by 7 bases and J by 9 bases, 5 bases remained unmatched. The CDR3 bases are TGTGCCAGCAACGACAGGGGTGGTTCACCCCTCCACTTT. Translating gives CASNDRGGSPLHF.